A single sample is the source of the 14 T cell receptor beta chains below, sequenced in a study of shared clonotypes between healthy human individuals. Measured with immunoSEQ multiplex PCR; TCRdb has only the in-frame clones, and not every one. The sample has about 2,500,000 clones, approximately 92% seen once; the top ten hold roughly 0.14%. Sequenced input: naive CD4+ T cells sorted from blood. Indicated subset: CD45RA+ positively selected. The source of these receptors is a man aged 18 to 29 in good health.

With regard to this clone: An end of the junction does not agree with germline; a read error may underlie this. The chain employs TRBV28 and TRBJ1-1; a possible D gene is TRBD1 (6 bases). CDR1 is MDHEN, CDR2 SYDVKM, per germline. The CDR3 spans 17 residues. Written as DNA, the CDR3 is TGTGTCAGCACCTCTGCAGGGGCCGGCGGCATGAACACTGAAGCTTTCTTT. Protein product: CVSTSAGAGGMNTEAFF.

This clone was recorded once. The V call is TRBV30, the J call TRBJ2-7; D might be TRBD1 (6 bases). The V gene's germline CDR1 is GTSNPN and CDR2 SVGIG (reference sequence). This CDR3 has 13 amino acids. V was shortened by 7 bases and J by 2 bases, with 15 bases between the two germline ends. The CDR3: CALSDRSTYEQYF. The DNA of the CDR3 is TGTGCCTTGTCCGACAGGTCGACCTACGAGCAGTACTTC.

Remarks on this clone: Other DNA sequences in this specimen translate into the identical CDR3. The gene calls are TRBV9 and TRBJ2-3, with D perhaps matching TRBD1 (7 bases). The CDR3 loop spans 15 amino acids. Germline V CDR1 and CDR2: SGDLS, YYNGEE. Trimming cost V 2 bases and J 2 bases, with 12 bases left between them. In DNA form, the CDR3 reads TGTGCCAGCAGCGTCAGGGGGGTCTCCACAGATACGCAGTATTTT. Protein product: CASSVRGVSTDTQYF.

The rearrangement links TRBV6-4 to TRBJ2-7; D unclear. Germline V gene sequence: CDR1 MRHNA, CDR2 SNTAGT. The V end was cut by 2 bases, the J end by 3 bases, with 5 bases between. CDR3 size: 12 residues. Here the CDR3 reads CASSDTYYEQYF. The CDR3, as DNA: TGTGCCAGCAGTGACACCTACTACGAGCAGTACTTC.

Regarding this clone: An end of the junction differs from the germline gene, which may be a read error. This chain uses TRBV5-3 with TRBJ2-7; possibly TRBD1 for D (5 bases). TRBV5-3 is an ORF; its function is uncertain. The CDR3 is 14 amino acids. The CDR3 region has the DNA TGTGCCAGCAGCTTGGCATCAGGGTTCAACGAGCAGTACTTC. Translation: CASSLASGFNEQYF.

The CDR3 reads CASSFDSNTGELFF. The CDR3 nucleotides read TGTGCCAGCAGCTTTGACAGTAACACCGGGGAGCTGTTTTTT. The V gene is TRBV7-9, the J gene TRBJ2-2; the D gene is possibly TRBD1 (5 bases). The CDR3 contains 14 residues. Trimming took off 3 bases at V and 2 bases at J, with 7 bases between the two ends. In germline, CDR1 is SEHNR, CDR2 FQNEAQ (reference sequence).

CDR3 residues: CASSSGLAEQETQYF. The CDR3, as DNA: TGTGCCAGCAGCTCAGGACTAGCCGAGCAAGAGACCCAGTACTTC. The chain couples TRBV2 to TRBJ2-5, with 8 bases that match TRBD2. V shed 6 bases and J 2 bases; nucleotides not matched to a gene: 8. Germline loops: CDR1 SNHLY, CDR2 FYNNEI. This CDR3 is 15 amino acids long.

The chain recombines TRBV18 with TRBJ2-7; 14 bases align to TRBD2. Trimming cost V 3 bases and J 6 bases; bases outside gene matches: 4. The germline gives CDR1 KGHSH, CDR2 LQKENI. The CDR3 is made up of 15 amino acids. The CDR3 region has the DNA TGTGCCAGCTCACCCGGGACTAGCGGGAGTTTCGAGCAGTACTTC. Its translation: CASSPGTSGSFEQYF. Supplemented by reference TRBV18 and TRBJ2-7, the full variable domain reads NAGVMQNPRHLVRRRGQEARLRCSPMKGHSHVYWYRQLPEEGLKFMVYLQKENIIDESGMPKERFSAEFPKEGPSILRIQQVVRGDSAAYFCASSPGTSGSFEQYFGPGTRLTVT.

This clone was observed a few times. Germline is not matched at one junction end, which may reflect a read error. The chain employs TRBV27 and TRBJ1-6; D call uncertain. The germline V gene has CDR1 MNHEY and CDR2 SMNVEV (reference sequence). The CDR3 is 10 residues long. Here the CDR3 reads CASSFPGPNF. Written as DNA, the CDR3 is TGTGCCAGCAGTTTCCCTGGCCCTAACTTT.

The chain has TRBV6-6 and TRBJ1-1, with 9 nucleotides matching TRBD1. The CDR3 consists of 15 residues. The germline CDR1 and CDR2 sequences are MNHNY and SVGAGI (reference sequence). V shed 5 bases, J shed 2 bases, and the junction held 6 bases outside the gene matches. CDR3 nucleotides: TGTGCCAGCAGTGGGGGGGGACAGGGTAACACTGAAGCTTTCTTT. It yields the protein CASSGGGQGNTEAFF.

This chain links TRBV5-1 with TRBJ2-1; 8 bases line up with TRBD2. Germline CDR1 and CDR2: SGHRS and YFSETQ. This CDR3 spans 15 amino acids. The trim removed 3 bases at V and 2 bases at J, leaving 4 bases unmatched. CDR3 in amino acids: CASSYTSGAYNEQFF. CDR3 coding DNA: TGCGCCAGCAGCTACACTAGCGGAGCCTACAATGAGCAGTTCTTC. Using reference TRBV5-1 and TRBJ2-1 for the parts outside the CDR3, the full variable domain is KAGVTQTPRYLIKTRGQQVTLSCSPISGHRSVSWYQQTPGQGLQFLFEYFSETQRNKGNFPGRFSGRQFSNSRSEMNVSTLELGDSALYLCASSYTSGAYNEQFFGPGTRLTVL.

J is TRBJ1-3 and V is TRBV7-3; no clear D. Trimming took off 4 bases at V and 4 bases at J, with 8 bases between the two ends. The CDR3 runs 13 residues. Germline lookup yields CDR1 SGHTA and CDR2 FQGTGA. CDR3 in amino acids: CASSSMAGNTIYF. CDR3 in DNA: TGTGCCAGCAGCTCCATGGCAGGAAACACCATATATTTT.

The CDR3 sequence: CASSYREAEAFF. The CDR3 bases are TGTGCCAGTAGTTACAGGGAGGCTGAAGCTTTCTTT. The V and J genes are TRBV19 and TRBJ1-1; D may be TRBD1 (6 bases). This CDR3 is built from 12 residues. V lost 5 bases and J 6 bases, leaving 10 bases between the germline ends. Germline V gene sequence: CDR1 LNHDA, CDR2 SQIVND (reference sequence).

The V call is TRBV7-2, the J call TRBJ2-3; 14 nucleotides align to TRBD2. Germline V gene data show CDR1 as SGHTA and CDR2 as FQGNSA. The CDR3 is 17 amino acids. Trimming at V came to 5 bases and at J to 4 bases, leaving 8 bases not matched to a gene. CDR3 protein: CASSARTSGRYPDTQYF. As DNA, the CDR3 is TGTGCCAGCAGCGCTAGGACTAGCGGGAGGTACCCAGATACGCAGTATTTT.